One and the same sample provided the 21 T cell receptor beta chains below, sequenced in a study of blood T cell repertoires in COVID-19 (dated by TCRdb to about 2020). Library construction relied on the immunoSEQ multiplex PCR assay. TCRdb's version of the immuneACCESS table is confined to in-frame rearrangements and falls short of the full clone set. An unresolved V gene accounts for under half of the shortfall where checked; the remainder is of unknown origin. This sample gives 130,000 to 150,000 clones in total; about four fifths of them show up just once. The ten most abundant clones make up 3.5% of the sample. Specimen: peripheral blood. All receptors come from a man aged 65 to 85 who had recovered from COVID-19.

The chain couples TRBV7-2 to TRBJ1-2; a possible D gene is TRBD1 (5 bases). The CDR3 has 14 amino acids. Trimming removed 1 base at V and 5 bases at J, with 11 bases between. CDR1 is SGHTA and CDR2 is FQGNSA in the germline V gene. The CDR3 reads CASSLGQPRYGYTF. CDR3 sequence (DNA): TGTGCCAGCAGCTTAGGACAGCCAAGATATGGCTACACCTTC.

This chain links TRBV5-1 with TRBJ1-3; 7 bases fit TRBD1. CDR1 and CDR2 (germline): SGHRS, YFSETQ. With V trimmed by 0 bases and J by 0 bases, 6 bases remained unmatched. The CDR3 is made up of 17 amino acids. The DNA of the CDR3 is TGCGCCAGCAGCTTGGGGAGGACAGGAGGCTCTGGAAACACCATATATTTT. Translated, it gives CASSLGRTGGSGNTIYF.

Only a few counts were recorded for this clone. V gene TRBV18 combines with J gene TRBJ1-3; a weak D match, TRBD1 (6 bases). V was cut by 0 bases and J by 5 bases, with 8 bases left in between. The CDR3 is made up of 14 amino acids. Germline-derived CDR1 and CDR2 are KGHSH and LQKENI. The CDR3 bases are TGTGCCAGCTCACCACCGGGACAAAGAAACACCATATATTTT. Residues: CASSPPGQRNTIYF.

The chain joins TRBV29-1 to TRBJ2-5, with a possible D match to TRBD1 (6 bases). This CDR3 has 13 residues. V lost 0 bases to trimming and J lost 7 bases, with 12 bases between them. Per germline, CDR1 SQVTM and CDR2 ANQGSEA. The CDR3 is CSVEDQGSGTQYF. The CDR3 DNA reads TGCAGCGTTGAAGATCAGGGGTCGGGGACCCAGTACTTC.

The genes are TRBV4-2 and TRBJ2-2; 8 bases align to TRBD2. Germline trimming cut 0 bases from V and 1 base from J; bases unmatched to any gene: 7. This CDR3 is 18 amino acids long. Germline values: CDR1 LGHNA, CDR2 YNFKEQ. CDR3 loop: CASSQDRGGRQNTGELFF. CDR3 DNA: TGTGCCAGCAGCCAAGATCGGGGCGGGAGGCAGAACACCGGGGAGCTGTTTTTT.

The CDR3 here is CASRGGSGSQNTGELFF. The CDR3 bases are TGTGCCAGCAGGGGAGGTAGCGGGAGTCAGAACACCGGGGAGCTGTTTTTT. V and J are TRBV7-9 and TRBJ2-2; 9 nucleotides match TRBD2. V lost 6 bases, J lost 1 base, and 9 bases stayed unmatched. This CDR3 region has 17 residues. Germline CDR1 and CDR2: SEHNR and FQNEAQ (reference sequence).

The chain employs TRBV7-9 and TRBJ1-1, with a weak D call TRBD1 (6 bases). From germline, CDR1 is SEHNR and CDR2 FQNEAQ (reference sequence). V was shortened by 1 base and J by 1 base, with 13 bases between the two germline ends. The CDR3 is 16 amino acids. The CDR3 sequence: CASSLGSRGANTEAFF. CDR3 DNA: TGTGCCAGCAGCTTAGGGTCCAGGGGCGCGAACACTGAAGCTTTCTTT.

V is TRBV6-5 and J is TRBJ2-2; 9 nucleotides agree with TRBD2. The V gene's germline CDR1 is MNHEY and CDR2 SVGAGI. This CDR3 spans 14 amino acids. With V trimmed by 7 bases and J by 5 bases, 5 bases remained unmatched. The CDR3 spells CASTGREGTGELFF. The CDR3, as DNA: TGTGCCAGCACGGGGCGGGAGGGAACCGGGGAGCTGTTTTTT.

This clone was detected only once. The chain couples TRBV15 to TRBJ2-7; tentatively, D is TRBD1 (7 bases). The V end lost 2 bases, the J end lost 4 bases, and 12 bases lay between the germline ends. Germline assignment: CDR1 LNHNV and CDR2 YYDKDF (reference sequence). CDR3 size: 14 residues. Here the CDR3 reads CATSRQGGRYEQYF. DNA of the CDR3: TGTGCCACCAGCAGACAGGGGGGCAGGTACGAGCAGTACTTC. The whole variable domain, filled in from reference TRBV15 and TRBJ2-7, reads DAMVIQNPRYQVTQFGKPVTLSCSQTLNHNVMYWYQQKSSQAPKLLFHYYDKDFNNEADTPDNFQSRRPNTSFCFLDIRSPGLGDTAMYLCATSRQGGRYEQYFGPGTRLTVT.

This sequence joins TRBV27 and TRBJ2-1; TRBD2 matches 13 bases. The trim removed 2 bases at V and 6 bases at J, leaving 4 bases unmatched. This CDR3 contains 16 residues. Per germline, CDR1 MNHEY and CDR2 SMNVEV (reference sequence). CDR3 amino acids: CASSLRLAGGLNEQFF. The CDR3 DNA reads TGTGCCAGCAGTTTACGACTAGCGGGAGGACTCAATGAGCAGTTCTTC.

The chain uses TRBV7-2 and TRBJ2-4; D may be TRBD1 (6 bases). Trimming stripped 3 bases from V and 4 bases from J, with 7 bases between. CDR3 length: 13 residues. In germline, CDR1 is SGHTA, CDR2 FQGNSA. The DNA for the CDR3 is TGTGCCAGCAGCTTTCAGGGGAAAAACATTCAGTACTTC. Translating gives CASSFQGKNIQYF.

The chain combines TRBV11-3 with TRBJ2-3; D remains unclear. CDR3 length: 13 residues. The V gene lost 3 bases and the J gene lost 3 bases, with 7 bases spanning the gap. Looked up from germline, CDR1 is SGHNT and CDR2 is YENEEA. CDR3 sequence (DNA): TGTGCCAGCAGCTTCCGCGAGACAGATACGCAGTATTTT. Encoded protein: CASSFRETDTQYF.

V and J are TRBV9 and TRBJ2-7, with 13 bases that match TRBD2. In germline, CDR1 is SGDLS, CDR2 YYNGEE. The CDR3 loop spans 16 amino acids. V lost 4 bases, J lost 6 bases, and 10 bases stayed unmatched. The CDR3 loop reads CASSPWGTSGKAEQYF. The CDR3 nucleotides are TGTGCCAGCAGCCCTTGGGGGACTAGCGGGAAGGCCGAGCAGTACTTC.

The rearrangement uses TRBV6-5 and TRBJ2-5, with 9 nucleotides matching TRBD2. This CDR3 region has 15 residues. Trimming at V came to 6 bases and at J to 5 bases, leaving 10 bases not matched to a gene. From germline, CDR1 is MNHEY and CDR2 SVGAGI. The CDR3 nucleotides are TGTGCCAGCAGCAGGTCTAGCGGGACCTGGGAGACCCAGTACTTC. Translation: CASSRSSGTWETQYF.

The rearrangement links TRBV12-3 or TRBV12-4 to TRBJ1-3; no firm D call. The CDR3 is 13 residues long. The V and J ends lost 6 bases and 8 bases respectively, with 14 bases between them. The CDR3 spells CASSPQWGDTIYF. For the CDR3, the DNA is TGTGCCAGCAGCCCCCAATGGGGAGACACCATATATTTT.

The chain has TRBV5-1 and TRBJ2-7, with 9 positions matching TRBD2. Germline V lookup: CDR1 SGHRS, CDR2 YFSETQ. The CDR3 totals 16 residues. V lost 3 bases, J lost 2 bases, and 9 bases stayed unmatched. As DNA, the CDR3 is TGCGCCAGCAGCTGGGGTCTAGCGGGAACTACCTACGAGCAGTACTTC. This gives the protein CASSWGLAGTTYEQYF. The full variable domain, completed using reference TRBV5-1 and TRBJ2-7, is KAGVTQTPRYLIKTRGQQVTLSCSPISGHRSVSWYQQTPGQGLQFLFEYFSETQRNKGNFPGRFSGRQFSNSRSEMNVSTLELGDSALYLCASSWGLAGTTYEQYFGPGTRLTVT.

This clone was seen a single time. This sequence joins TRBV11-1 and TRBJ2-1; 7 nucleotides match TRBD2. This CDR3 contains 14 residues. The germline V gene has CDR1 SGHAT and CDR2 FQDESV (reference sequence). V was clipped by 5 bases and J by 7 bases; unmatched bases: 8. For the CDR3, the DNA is TGTGCCAGCAGCCGAAGCGGGAATAGGAATGAGCAGTTCTTC. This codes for CASSRSGNRNEQFF.

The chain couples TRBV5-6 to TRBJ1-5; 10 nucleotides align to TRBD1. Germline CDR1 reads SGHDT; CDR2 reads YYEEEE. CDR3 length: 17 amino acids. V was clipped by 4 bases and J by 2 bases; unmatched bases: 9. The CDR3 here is CASSLGQGRFGNQPQHF. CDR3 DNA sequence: TGTGCCAGCAGCCTGGGACAGGGGCGATTTGGCAATCAGCCCCAGCATTTT.

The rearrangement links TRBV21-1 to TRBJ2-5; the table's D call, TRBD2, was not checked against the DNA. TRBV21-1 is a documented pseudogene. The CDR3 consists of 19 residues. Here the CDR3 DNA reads TGTGCCAGCAGCAAAAACCCCATTCGGACTAGCGGGAATCAAGAGACCCAGTACTTC. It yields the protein CASSKNPIRTSGNQETQYF.

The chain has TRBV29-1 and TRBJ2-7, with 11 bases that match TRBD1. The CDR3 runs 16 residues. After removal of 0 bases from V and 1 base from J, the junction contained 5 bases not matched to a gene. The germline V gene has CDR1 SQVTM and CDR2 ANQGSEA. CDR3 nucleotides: TGCAGCGTTGAAGATTGGGGGACAGGGGGATCCTACGAGCAGTACTTC. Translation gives CSVEDWGTGGSYEQYF.

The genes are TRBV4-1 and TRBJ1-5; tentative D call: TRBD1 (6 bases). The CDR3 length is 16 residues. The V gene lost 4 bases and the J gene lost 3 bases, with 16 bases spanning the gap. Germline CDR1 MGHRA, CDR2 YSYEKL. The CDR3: CASSPGRGAVNQPQHF. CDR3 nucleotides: TGCGCCAGCAGCCCAGGGAGGGGGGCGGTCAATCAGCCCCAGCATTTT.